The text below deals with one T cell receptor (beta chain). Repertoires were generated with immunoSEQ multiplex PCR, while TCRdb's copy carries only in-frame clones and drops some. The sample lists roughly 92,000 clones, approximately 95% seen once, with about 0.37% in the top ten. The sample belongs to a study of technical replicates of blood from several donors. The germline V gene has CDR1 MNHEY and CDR2 SVGAGI. V lost 0 bases and J 6 bases, leaving 12 bases between the germline ends. This CDR3 is 14 amino acids long. The chain joins TRBV6-5 to TRBJ2-7; TRBD2 is a possible D gene (6 bases). The source of this sequence is a human donor in good health. Sequenced input: T cells isolated from PBMCs. The CDR3 DNA is TGTGCCAGCAGTTACTCCGCGGGATGGGGCGAGCAGTACTTC. It yields the protein CASSYSAGWGEQYF.